The 16 T cell receptor beta chains in this list originate from one sample, sequenced in a study of control samples from healthy donors and cancer patients. Profiled with immunoSEQ multiplex PCR; TCRdb holds only in-frame clones, not every one. The table lists about 100,000 clones, more than 90% of them singletons. Input material: blood. Receptors originate from a human donor in good health. The donor label of this sample is uncertain.

This rearrangement joins TRBV5-7 to TRBJ2-2; 9 nucleotides agree with TRBD2. TRBV5-7 is known as an ORF, though its function is uncertain. The CDR3 length is 14 residues. The V segment lost 9 bases and the J segment 5 bases; nucleotides outside the gene matches: 8. The CDR3 bases are TGTGCCATAAAGAGCGGGGGGCGAACCGGGGAGCTGTTTTTT. Its translation: CAIKSGGRTGELFF.

The chain couples TRBV10-3 to TRBJ1-2, with a weak D call TRBD1 (5 bases). V was pared by 4 bases and J by 4 bases, with 13 bases between. The CDR3 runs 14 residues. CDR1 ENHRY and CDR2 SYGVKD come from the germline V gene. This chain's CDR3 is CAISGGEVVYGYTF. The CDR3 DNA reads TGTGCCATCAGTGGAGGGGAAGTAGTCTATGGCTACACCTTC.

CDR3 bases: TGCGCCAGCAGCAGACGACAGGGAAGTGCCGGGGAGCTGTTTTTT. As protein: CASSRRQGSAGELFF. The chain combines TRBV5-1 with TRBJ2-2, with TRBD1 matching 7 bases. CDR1 is SGHRS, CDR2 YFSETQ, per germline. V was clipped by 4 bases and J by 6 bases; unmatched bases: 9. The CDR3 totals 15 residues.

This chain connects TRBV6-5 to TRBJ2-7; D might be TRBD2 (6 bases). The ends were cut back, 6 bases at V and 0 bases at J, with 15 bases in the middle. CDR1 is MNHEY, CDR2 SVGAGI, per germline. The CDR3 totals 15 residues. CDR3 sequence (DNA): TGTGCCAGCAGATTAATGACAGCGGGCTCCTACGAGCAGTACTTC. Protein sequence: CASRLMTAGSYEQYF.

This clone has only one observation. The chain recombines TRBV30 with TRBJ2-5, with 7 bases matching TRBD1. The germline CDR1 and CDR2 sequences are GTSNPN and SVGIG (reference sequence). The CDR3 contains 14 residues. After removal of 1 base from V and 2 bases from J, the junction contained 4 bases not matched to a gene. DNA for the CDR3: TGTGCCTGGAGTGAGGGACAGCCGCAAGAGACCCAGTACTTC. It encodes CAWSEGQPQETQYF.

Written as DNA, the CDR3 is TGTGCCAGCAGGGCGGGACAGGCGGGTGAAGCTTTCTTT. It codes for CASRAGQAGEAFF. This chain links TRBV6-5 with TRBJ1-1, with TRBD1 matching 8 bases. Losses at the gene ends were 6 bases for V and 7 bases for J; bases not matched to a gene: 7. The length of the CDR3 is 13 residues. The germline V gene has CDR1 MNHEY and CDR2 SVGAGI.

The chain combines TRBV11-2 with TRBJ2-7; possible D gene TRBD1, 6 bases. V lost 5 bases and J lost 2, with 10 bases in between. Per germline, CDR1 SGHAT and CDR2 FQNNGV. This CDR3 spans 13 amino acids. CDR3 in DNA: TGTGCCAGCAGCGCCGGGACAACCTACGAGCAGTACTTC. It yields the protein CASSAGTTYEQYF.

The rearrangement uses TRBV5-1 and TRBJ1-4; 10 bases are shared with TRBD1. Germline lookup yields CDR1 SGHRS and CDR2 YFSETQ. The CDR3 runs 15 residues. The junction had 4 bases not matched to a gene; V was cut back by 6 bases and J by 2 bases. This chain's CDR3 is CASNSGQGTNEKLFF. CDR3 DNA: TGCGCCAGCAACTCGGGACAGGGGACTAATGAAAAACTGTTTTTT.

The chain couples TRBV6-5 to TRBJ2-4; D perhaps matches TRBD2 (6 bases). Germline values: CDR1 MNHEY, CDR2 SVGAGI. This CDR3 is 16 amino acids long. V was cut by 4 bases and J by 0 bases, with 13 bases left in between. CDR3 residues: CASSSGGGLAKNIQYF. The CDR3 DNA follows: TGTGCCAGCAGTTCGGGTGGGGGACTAGCCAAAAACATTCAGTACTTC.

The chain couples TRBV10-3 to TRBJ1-1, with a tentative D call TRBD1 (5 bases). Trimming removed 3 bases from V and 4 bases from J, with 15 bases in between. This CDR3 contains 15 residues. CDR1 ENHRY and CDR2 SYGVKD come from the germline V gene. The CDR3 sequence is CAISEPAGTGTEAFF. The CDR3 nucleotides read TGTGCCATCAGTGAACCCGCAGGGACGGGCACTGAAGCTTTCTTT.

CDR3 DNA: TGCAGCGTTGATAATTCGGCACCTATTCAAGAGACCCAGTACTTC. Translation gives CSVDNSAPIQETQYF. The chain carries TRBV29-1 and TRBJ2-5; unclear D gene. Germline V CDR1 and CDR2: SQVTM, ANQGSEA. V lost 3 bases to trimming and J lost 2 bases, with 16 bases between them. The CDR3 has 15 amino acids.

The V and J genes are TRBV27 and TRBJ2-7; 9 bases align to TRBD2. This CDR3 is 14 amino acids long. J gave up 5 bases and V 3 bases, and 5 bases lay outside the gene matches. Germline V gene data show CDR1 as MNHEY and CDR2 as SMNVEV (reference sequence). The chain's CDR3 is CASSFGTSLHEQYF. The CDR3 DNA sequence: TGTGCCAGCAGTTTCGGGACTAGCCTCCACGAGCAGTACTTC.

The chain carries TRBV3-1 (or the pseudogene TRBV3-2) and TRBJ2-7, with D hard to call. The V end lost 2 bases, the J end lost 4 bases, and 9 bases lay between the germline ends. Germline V gene sequence: CDR1 LGHDT, CDR2 YNNKEL (reference sequence). This CDR3 is built from 13 residues. The CDR3 region is CASSQSGRYEQYF. DNA of the CDR3: TGTGCCAGCAGCCAATCGGGTAGGTACGAGCAGTACTTC.

The CDR3 loop reads CASSHRGGNTEAFF. CDR3 sequence (DNA): TGTGCCAGCAGCCATCGTGGCGGGAACACTGAAGCTTTCTTT. The chain combines TRBV3-1 (or the pseudogene TRBV3-2) with TRBJ1-1; D remains unclear. CDR3 length: 14 amino acids. V was pared by 3 bases and J by 1 base, with 9 bases between. From germline, CDR1 is LGHDT and CDR2 YNNKEL (reference sequence).

The V gene is TRBV6-1, the J gene TRBJ2-5; D not resolved. Trimming removed 3 bases at V and 1 base at J, with 12 bases between. The CDR3 loop spans 15 amino acids. CDR1 is MNHNS, CDR2 SASEGT, per germline. In DNA, the CDR3 is TGTGCCAGCAGTGATTACGATCTACTCCAAGAGACCCAGTACTTC. Translated: CASSDYDLLQETQYF.

The rearrangement links TRBV14 to TRBJ1-6; no firm D call. Germline loops: CDR1 SGHDN, CDR2 FVKESK. There are 15 residues in the CDR3. The V and J ends lost 0 bases and 9 bases respectively, with 12 bases between them. This CDR3 reads CASSQDRVRFSPLHF. CDR3 sequence (DNA): TGTGCCAGCAGCCAAGATCGGGTTAGGTTTTCACCCCTCCACTTT.